The 10 T cell receptor beta chains in this list originate from one sample, sequenced in a study of blood T cell repertoires in COVID-19. Libraries were prepared by immunoSEQ multiplex PCR; TCRdb keeps only in-frame clonotypes and omits some of them. The sample holds 200,000 to 250,000 clones, about nine tenths seen once. Sample: PBMCs or T cells enriched from blood (not recorded which). The receptor set was obtained from a man in his forties who had recovered from COVID-19.

This clone was seen a few times. The V call is TRBV4-1, the J call TRBJ1-2, with 10 bases identical to TRBD1. Losses at the gene ends were 0 bases for V and 0 bases for J; bases not matched to a gene: 7. Per the germline V gene, CDR1 is MGHRA and CDR2 is YSYEKL. The CDR3 is made up of 18 amino acids. The CDR3 reads CASSQEYKGTGANYGYTF. The CDR3 DNA follows: TGCGCCAGCAGCCAAGAATATAAGGGGACAGGGGCTAACTATGGCTACACCTTC.

The rearrangement joins TRBV18 to TRBJ1-4; D unclear. V was cut by 0 bases and J by 4 bases, with 9 bases left in between. Germline values: CDR1 KGHSH, CDR2 LQKENI. The CDR3 has 15 amino acids. CDR3 DNA: TGTGCCAGCTCACCACCAACGGGGAATAATGAAAAACTGTTTTTT. Encoded protein: CASSPPTGNNEKLFF.

This sequence joins TRBV9 and TRBJ1-5, with D perhaps TRBD1 (5 bases). CDR3 length: 14 residues. Germline V CDR1 and CDR2: SGDLS, YYNGEE. Trimming stripped 0 bases from V and 5 bases from J, with 9 bases between. CDR3: CASSVGGGDQPQHF. CDR3 bases: TGTGCCAGCAGCGTAGGGGGAGGGGATCAGCCCCAGCATTTT.

V usage is TRBV27 and J usage is TRBJ2-2; tentatively, D is TRBD1 (5 bases). CDR1 is MNHEY, CDR2 SMNVEV, per germline (reference sequence). The CDR3 has 15 amino acids. The V end was cut by 2 bases, the J end by 3 bases, with 10 bases between. CDR3 sequence: CASSLQGTHTGELFF. Written as DNA, the CDR3 is TGTGCCAGCAGTTTACAGGGCACTCACACCGGGGAGCTGTTTTTT.

V gene TRBV28 combines with J gene TRBJ2-7, with TRBD2 identical over 14 bases. Germline loops: CDR1 MDHEN, CDR2 SYDVKM. V was clipped by 6 bases and J by 5 bases; unmatched bases: 6. The CDR3 sequence is 15 residues long. CDR3: CASRTSGRALDEQYF. DNA for the CDR3: TGTGCCAGCAGGACTAGCGGGAGGGCCTTAGACGAGCAGTACTTC.

This clone has just one count. The chain is built from TRBV28 and TRBJ2-3; 8 bases line up with TRBD2. The CDR3 has 15 residues. The germline CDR1 and CDR2 sequences are MDHEN and SYDVKM. V was pared by 6 bases and J by 5 bases, with 10 bases of the junction left unmatched. CDR3 in DNA: TGTGCCAGCAGCCCCGGGACTAGTATTTTAGATACGCAGTATTTT. Its translation is CASSPGTSILDTQYF.

The chain carries TRBV7-2 and TRBJ1-5, with D uncertain. The CDR3 is made up of 14 amino acids. Between the trimmed V and J ends, which lost 1 base and 5 bases, there was a span of 9 bases. Germline CDR1 reads SGHTA; CDR2 reads FQGNSA. The CDR3 sequence: CASSLVGSDQPQHF. The CDR3 nucleotides are TGTGCCAGCAGCTTAGTCGGTTCTGATCAGCCCCAGCATTTT.

CDR3 in DNA: TGTGCTAGTGGTTCCGGGACTAGCACGAGCACAGATACGCAGTATTTT. It specifies CASGSGTSTSTDTQYF. This chain links TRBV12-5 with TRBJ2-3, with 9 bases identical to TRBD2. Looked up from germline, CDR1 is LGHNT and CDR2 is FRNRAP. V gave up 4 bases and J gave up 0 bases; unmatched junction bases: 5. This CDR3 has 16 residues. Supplemented by reference TRBV12-5 and TRBJ2-3, the full variable domain reads DARVTQTPRHKVTEMGQEVTMRCQPILGHNTVFWYRQTMMQGLELLAYFRNRAPLDDSGMPKDRFSAEMPDATLATLKIQPSEPRDSAVYFCASGSGTSTSTDTQYFGPGTRLTVL.

The V gene is TRBV7-2, the J gene TRBJ2-3, with D possibly being TRBD2 (5 bases). The CDR3 sequence is 15 residues long. V dropped 1 base and J dropped 3 bases, with 11 bases sitting between them. The germline gives CDR1 SGHTA, CDR2 FQGNSA. The CDR3, as DNA: TGTGCCAGCAGCTTAGGGGGAGAAACTACAGATACGCAGTATTTT. Translation: CASSLGGETTDTQYF.

Details on this clone: This CDR3 is also generated by other DNA sequences in the sample. The genes are TRBV5-1 and TRBJ1-1; 9 bases agree with TRBD1. The CDR3 is made up of 15 amino acids. Germline loops: CDR1 SGHRS, CDR2 YFSETQ. Trimming cost V 0 bases and J 5 bases; bases outside gene matches: 5. The CDR3: CASSLGTGVGTEAFF. In DNA form, the CDR3 reads TGCGCCAGCAGCTTGGGGACAGGGGTGGGGACTGAAGCTTTCTTT.